The 9 T cell receptor beta chains reported below all come from one sample, sequenced in a study of patients and donors after allogeneic stem cell transplantation. TCRdb reprocessed the RT-PCR reads via MiXCR and lists one record per CDR3 protein. The table shows roughly 940,000 distinct CDR3 sequences, with roughly 18% occurring only once. Source material: blood, either unsorted or a sorted T cell fraction (not recorded which). These receptors were taken from a human donor who was either an allogeneic HSCT recipient or a stem cell or donor lymphocyte infusion donor (not recorded which). It is not recorded whose cells these are; they may come from a transplant donor.

The genes are TRBV12-3 or TRBV12-4 and TRBJ1-5; D call uncertain. V lost 6 bases and J lost 11, with 11 bases in between. The CDR3 has 11 residues. The DNA for the CDR3 is TGTGCCAGCAGCCTTGGATCGGCCCAGCATTTT. This encodes CASSLGSAQHF.

There are a few counts of this clonotype. This chain connects TRBV3-1 to TRBJ2-2, with D perhaps matching TRBD2 (5 bases). The V end lost 3 bases, the J end lost 5 bases, and 13 bases lay between the germline ends. The CDR3 length is 15 residues. The germline V gene has CDR1 LGHDT and CDR2 YNNKEL (reference sequence). The CDR3 sequence: CASSQGSRRTGELFF. In nucleotides, the CDR3 is TGTGCCAGCAGCCAGGGCAGTAGGAGGACCGGGGAGCTGTTTTTT.

This clonotype was observed a handful of times. CDR3 amino acids: CASSLGDRDLFGYTF. For the CDR3, the DNA is TGTGCCAGCAGCCTGGGCGACAGGGACCTCTTTGGCTACACCTTC. V and J are TRBV5-6 and TRBJ1-2; 7 bases are a match to TRBD1. Germline lookup yields CDR1 SGHDT and CDR2 YYEEEE. CDR3 size: 15 residues. V dropped 4 bases and J dropped 7; count of bases not matched to a gene: 13.

This chain joins TRBV24-1 and TRBJ2-2; no definite D call. Germline-derived CDR1 and CDR2 are KGHDR and SFDVKD. The CDR3 sequence is 14 residues long. V was shortened by 9 bases and J by 6 bases, with 16 bases between the two germline ends. CDR3 DNA: TGTGCCACCTCCAGCCCCGAACCTCCCGGGGAGCTGTTTTTT. Amino acids: CATSSPEPPGELFF.

This clonotype is a singleton in its sample. The chain joins TRBV10-3 to TRBJ2-1; 13 bases line up with TRBD2. CDR3 length: 16 residues. The junction had 4 bases not matched to a gene; V was cut back by 6 bases and J by 2 bases. Per germline, CDR1 ENHRY and CDR2 SYGVKD. The DNA of the CDR3 is TGTGCCATCAGGGAAACTAGCGGGAGGGCCTACAATGAGCAGTTCTTC. Protein product: CAIRETSGRAYNEQFF.

A few counts support this clonotype. This rearrangement joins TRBV20-1 to TRBJ2-1; 8 nucleotides agree with TRBD2. V shed 1 base, J shed 1 base, and the junction held 6 bases outside the gene matches. Germline CDR1 DFQATT, CDR2 SNEGSKA (reference sequence). This CDR3 is 16 amino acids long. CDR3 nucleotides: TGCAGTGCTAGAGTAGTCGGGAGGGGATCCTACAATGAGCAGTTCTTC. It translates to CSARVVGRGSYNEQFF.

In this sample, this clonotype turned up a few times. V is TRBV7-2 and J is TRBJ2-7, with 14 nucleotides matching TRBD2. Germline CDR1 is SGHTA and CDR2 is FQGNSA. The CDR3 has 16 residues. Trimming took 5 bases from V and 0 from J; bases not matched to a gene: 3. DNA of the CDR3: TGTGCCAGCAGCCGGACTAGCGGGGGGCACTCCTACGAGCAGTACTTC. Protein sequence: CASSRTSGGHSYEQYF.

The rearrangement joins TRBV5-1 to TRBJ2-1; maybe TRBD2 (6 bases). Germline CDR1 SGHRS, CDR2 YFSETQ. CDR3 length: 13 amino acids. With 7 bases removed from V and 2 bases from J, the gap between germline ends came to 10 bases. In DNA form, the CDR3 reads TGCGCCAGCGGTAGCGGTCCCTACAATGAGCAGTTCTTC. It translates to CASGSGPYNEQFF.

This clonotype has just a few counts. This sequence joins TRBV4-1 and TRBJ1-1; tentatively, D is TRBD1 (5 bases). Germline lookup yields CDR1 MGHRA and CDR2 YSYEKL. CDR3 length: 13 residues. Trimming left V 7 bases short and J 8 bases short, with 17 bases between. This CDR3 is CASTPAGPIEAFF. The CDR3, as DNA: TGCGCCAGCACTCCGGCAGGGCCGATAGAAGCTTTCTTT.